A selection of T cell receptor beta chains follows, all from one sample in a study of control samples from healthy donors and cancer patients. Method: immunoSEQ multiplex PCR; TCRdb's copy keeps in-frame clones and lacks some. The sample includes some 160,000 clones, about nine tenths of them seen just once. Source material: blood. These receptors were obtained from a man aged 25-40 years in good health. The CDR3 runs from the conserved cysteine through the conserved F or W. Fields, in order: V gene, clone size, D gene, J gene, CDR3 protein, CDR3 DNA. A D gene is named only where the DNA matches it firmly. The size entry is marked missing in some rows and otherwise reads once, few, many or a size class.

V gene: TRBV7-2
clone size: .
D gene: .
J gene: TRBJ2-7
CDR3 protein: CASSPPGVGYEQYF
CDR3 DNA: TGTGCCAGCAGCCCGCCAGGAGTAGGCTACGAGCAGTACTTC

V gene: TRBV5-4
clone size: .
D gene: TRBD2
J gene: TRBJ2-1
CDR3 protein: CAGSGGAVNEQFF
CDR3 DNA: TGTGCCGGCAGCGGGGGGGCCGTCAATGAGCAGTTCTTC

V gene: TRBV7-9
clone size: .
D gene: .
J gene: TRBJ2-5
CDR3 protein: CASSPRLGAYQETQYF
CDR3 DNA: TGTGCCAGCAGCCCACGACTGGGGGCCTACCAAGAGACCCAGTACTTC

V gene: TRBV5-4
clone size: .
D gene: .
J gene: TRBJ2-1
CDR3 protein: CASSSAGKGLNEQFF
CDR3 DNA: TGTGCCAGCAGCTCAGCGGGTAAAGGACTGAATGAGCAGTTCTTC

V gene: TRBV6-5
clone size: .
D gene: .
J gene: TRBJ1-2
CDR3 protein: CASSYRENYGYTF
CDR3 DNA: TGTGCCAGCAGTTACAGGGAAAACTATGGCTACACCTTC

V gene: TRBV19
clone size: .
D gene: .
J gene: TRBJ2-6
CDR3 protein: CASSMNPGRPGANVLTF
CDR3 DNA: TGTGCCAGTAGTATGAACCCCGGGCGGCCTGGGGCCAACGTCCTGACTTTC

V gene: TRBV7-9
clone size: .
D gene: .
J gene: TRBJ1-5
CDR3 protein: CASSLGGDPQHF
CDR3 DNA: TGTGCCAGCAGCTTGGGGGGAGACCCCCAGCATTTT

V gene: TRBV11-3
clone size: .
D gene: TRBD2
J gene: TRBJ2-5
CDR3 protein: CASSLGRAGGQETQYF
CDR3 DNA: TGTGCCAGCAGCTTAGGGCGAGCGGGGGGCCAAGAGACCCAGTACTTC

V gene: TRBV24-1
clone size: once
D gene: .
J gene: TRBJ2-3
CDR3 protein: CATSDATAGAFTDTQYF
CDR3 DNA: TGTGCCACCAGTGATGCGACGGCGGGGGCCTTCACAGATACGCAGTATTTT

V gene: TRBV2
clone size: few
D gene: .
J gene: TRBJ1-5
CDR3 protein: CATSPESNQPQHF
CDR3 DNA: TGTGCCACCTCCCCTGAGAGCAATCAGCCCCAGCATTTT

V gene: TRBV5-1
clone size: .
D gene: TRBD2
J gene: TRBJ2-5
CDR3 protein: CASSLVLAGQETQYF
CDR3 DNA: TGCGCCAGCAGCTTGGTTTTAGCGGGACAAGAGACCCAGTACTTC

V gene: TRBV9
clone size: .
D gene: .
J gene: TRBJ1-6
CDR3 protein: CASSGGGVINSPLHF
CDR3 DNA: TGTGCCAGCAGCGGAGGAGGGGTTATTAATTCACCCCTCCACTTT

V gene: TRBV2
clone size: once
D gene: .
J gene: TRBJ1-2
CDR3 protein: CASNLLGGGGYGYTF
CDR3 DNA: TGTGCCAGCAACCTACTCGGGGGGGGCGGCTATGGCTACACCTTC

V gene: TRBV6-5
clone size: .
D gene: TRBD2
J gene: TRBJ2-5
CDR3 protein: CASSYSSGRGQETQYF
CDR3 DNA: TGTGCCAGCAGTTACTCTAGCGGGAGAGGCCAAGAGACCCAGTACTTC

V gene: TRBV29-1
clone size: .
D gene: TRBD1
J gene: TRBJ1-2
CDR3 protein: CSVKDRRYGYTF
CDR3 DNA: TGCAGCGTCAAGGACAGGCGCTATGGCTACACCTTC

V gene: TRBV12-5
clone size: once
D gene: TRBD2
J gene: TRBJ2-3
CDR3 protein: CASGLVLAGGATDTQYF
CDR3 DNA: TGTGCTAGTGGTTTGGTACTAGCGGGGGGGGCCACAGATACGCAGTATTTT

V gene: TRBV11-2
clone size: .
D gene: .
J gene: TRBJ2-6
CDR3 protein: CASRETVSSGANVLTF
CDR3 DNA: TGTGCCAGCAGGGAGACGGTTAGCTCTGGGGCCAACGTCCTGACTTTC

V gene: TRBV4-3
clone size: .
D gene: TRBD2
J gene: TRBJ2-7
CDR3 protein: CASSQTGGGFGSEQYF
CDR3 DNA: TGCGCCAGCAGCCAGACCGGCGGGGGGTTCGGTAGCGAGCAGTACTTC

V gene: TRBV6-5
clone size: .
D gene: .
J gene: TRBJ2-7
CDR3 protein: CASSLERATYEQYF
CDR3 DNA: TGTGCCAGCAGCCTCGAGCGGGCTACCTACGAGCAGTACTTC

V gene: TRBV27
clone size: .
D gene: .
J gene: TRBJ1-5
CDR3 protein: CASSLSDNSQPQHF
CDR3 DNA: TGTGCCAGCAGTTTATCGGACAATAGTCAGCCCCAGCATTTT

V gene: TRBV18
clone size: .
D gene: .
J gene: TRBJ2-3
CDR3 protein: CASSLSTGTDTQYF
CDR3 DNA: TGTGCCAGCTCACTTTCGACAGGCACAGATACGCAGTATTTT

V gene: TRBV4-2
clone size: .
D gene: .
J gene: TRBJ1-2
CDR3 protein: CASSSGGLGGYTF
CDR3 DNA: TGTGCCAGCAGCTCGGGGGGGCTCGGTGGCTACACCTTC

V gene: TRBV6-5
clone size: .
D gene: TRBD1
J gene: TRBJ2-7
CDR3 protein: CASRSGTGLTREQYF
CDR3 DNA: TGTGCCAGCAGGTCCGGGACAGGGCTCACTAGGGAGCAGTACTTC

V gene: TRBV11-3
clone size: .
D gene: TRBD1
J gene: TRBJ1-2
CDR3 protein: CASSLAQGANYGYTF
CDR3 DNA: TGTGCCAGCAGCTTAGCCCAGGGGGCTAACTATGGCTACACCTTC

V gene: TRBV5-5
clone size: .
D gene: .
J gene: TRBJ1-3
CDR3 protein: CASRTEILSGNTIYF
CDR3 DNA: TGTGCCAGCAGGACTGAGATCCTCTCTGGAAACACCATATATTTT

V gene: TRBV3-1/TRBV3-2
clone size: once
D gene: .
J gene: TRBJ2-7
CDR3 protein: CASSQAGSDEQYF
CDR3 DNA: TGTGCCAGCAGCCAAGCGGGGTCGGACGAGCAGTACTTC

V gene: TRBV3-1/TRBV3-2
clone size: .
D gene: .
J gene: TRBJ1-2
CDR3 protein: CASSRHLDGYTF
CDR3 DNA: TGTGCCAGCAGCCGCCATCTCGATGGCTACACCTTC

V gene: TRBV7-2
clone size: .
D gene: .
J gene: TRBJ2-7
CDR3 protein: CASSSIGQSYEQYF
CDR3 DNA: TGTGCCAGCAGCTCCATCGGACAGTCCTACGAGCAGTACTTC

V gene: TRBV4-3
clone size: medium-sized
D gene: .
J gene: TRBJ2-5
CDR3 protein: CASSQDRSGETQYF
CDR3 DNA: TGCGCCAGCAGCCAAGACCGGTCCGGGGAGACCCAGTACTTC

V gene: TRBV7-2
clone size: .
D gene: .
J gene: TRBJ2-7
CDR3 protein: CASSLLTESYEQYF
CDR3 DNA: TGTGCCAGCAGCTTACTTACGGAATCCTACGAGCAGTACTTC

V gene: TRBV24-1
clone size: .
D gene: .
J gene: TRBJ1-2
CDR3 protein: CATSDPTGIRGYTF
CDR3 DNA: TGTGCCACCAGTGACCCCACAGGGATCCGTGGCTACACCTTC

V gene: TRBV6-5
clone size: .
D gene: TRBD1
J gene: TRBJ2-5
CDR3 protein: CASTIGTGGETQYF
CDR3 DNA: TGTGCCAGCACTATAGGGACAGGGGGAGAGACCCAGTACTTC

V gene: TRBV21-1
clone size: few
D gene: .
J gene: TRBJ1-2
CDR3 protein: CAGNRQGYGYTF
CDR3 DNA: TGTGCCGGGAACAGACAGGGATATGGCTACACCTTC

V gene: TRBV3-1/TRBV3-2
clone size: .
D gene: .
J gene: TRBJ2-3
CDR3 protein: CASRGLRTDTQYF
CDR3 DNA: TGTGCCAGCAGGGGACTCCGCACAGATACGCAGTATTTT

V gene: TRBV5-1
clone size: few
D gene: TRBD2
J gene: TRBJ2-5
CDR3 protein: CASSPGTSGPQETQYF
CDR3 DNA: TGCGCCAGCAGCCCTGGGACTAGCGGGCCCCAAGAGACCCAGTACTTC

V gene: TRBV3-1/TRBV3-2
clone size: .
D gene: TRBD1
J gene: TRBJ1-6
CDR3 protein: CASSLTGGASYNSPLHF
CDR3 DNA: TGTGCCAGCAGCTTGACAGGGGGCGCTTCCTATAATTCACCCCTCCACTTT

V gene: TRBV6-2/TRBV6-3
clone size: .
D gene: .
J gene: TRBJ2-7
CDR3 protein: CASSPGQPSDEQYF
CDR3 DNA: TGTGCCAGCAGTCCCGGACAGCCCTCGGACGAGCAGTACTTC

V gene: TRBV19
clone size: .
D gene: TRBD1
J gene: TRBJ1-5
CDR3 protein: CASAGTGDQPQHF
CDR3 DNA: TGTGCCAGTGCCGGGACAGGCGATCAGCCCCAGCATTTT

V gene: TRBV6-5
clone size: .
D gene: .
J gene: TRBJ2-7
CDR3 protein: CASSFTGGHKYF
CDR3 DNA: TGTGCCAGCAGTTTTACGGGGGGACACAAGTACTTC

V gene: TRBV9
clone size: once
D gene: .
J gene: TRBJ2-1
CDR3 protein: CASSVDLRSWHEQFF
CDR3 DNA: TGTGCCAGCAGCGTAGATTTGAGGTCTTGGCATGAGCAGTTCTTC

V gene: TRBV4-1
clone size: .
D gene: TRBD2
J gene: TRBJ2-2
CDR3 protein: CASSQTGTSGGLTGELFF
CDR3 DNA: TGCGCCAGCAGCCAAACCGGGACTAGCGGGGGCCTCACCGGGGAGCTGTTTTTT

V gene: TRBV9
clone size: .
D gene: .
J gene: TRBJ2-3
CDR3 protein: CASSAAVATGGDTQYF
CDR3 DNA: TGTGCCAGCAGCGCTGCCGTAGCCACTGGGGGAGATACGCAGTATTTT

V gene: TRBV9
clone size: once
D gene: TRBD2
J gene: TRBJ2-7
CDR3 protein: CASSRLAGDSYEQYF
CDR3 DNA: TGTGCCAGCAGCCGACTAGCGGGAGACTCCTACGAGCAGTACTTC

V gene: TRBV2
clone size: .
D gene: TRBD1
J gene: TRBJ2-5
CDR3 protein: CASRPTPGQQETQYF
CDR3 DNA: TGTGCCAGCAGACCCACCCCGGGACAGCAAGAGACCCAGTACTTC

V gene: TRBV6-2/TRBV6-3
clone size: .
D gene: .
J gene: TRBJ1-2
CDR3 protein: CASSLRNAGYGYTF
CDR3 DNA: TGTGCCAGCAGTCTTCGAAACGCTGGCTATGGCTACACCTTC

V gene: TRBV7-9
clone size: .
D gene: .
J gene: TRBJ1-6
CDR3 protein: CASSYFRTSPKGVNSPLHF
CDR3 DNA: TGTGCCAGCAGCTATTTCAGAACAAGTCCCAAGGGGGTTAATTCACCCCTCCACTTT

V gene: TRBV11-3
clone size: once
D gene: .
J gene: TRBJ2-1
CDR3 protein: CASSHRAKPNEQFF
CDR3 DNA: TGTGCCAGCAGCCATCGCGCAAAGCCCAATGAGCAGTTCTTC

V gene: TRBV6-5
clone size: .
D gene: .
J gene: TRBJ2-7
CDR3 protein: CASRRTASSYEQYF
CDR3 DNA: TGTGCCAGCAGAAGGACAGCGAGCTCCTACGAGCAGTACTTC

V gene: TRBV9
clone size: once
D gene: TRBD2
J gene: TRBJ2-7
CDR3 protein: CASSGIAGDYEQYF
CDR3 DNA: TGTGCCAGCAGCGGAATAGCGGGTGACTACGAGCAGTACTTC

V gene: TRBV24-1
clone size: .
D gene: .
J gene: TRBJ1-2
CDR3 protein: CATSGGNYGYTF
CDR3 DNA: TGTGCCACCAGTGGGGGGAACTATGGCTACACCTTC